The present TCR beta chain was sequenced within a study of T-cell memory formation after mild COVID-19. Background on the study: TCR clusters mostly belonged to single donors.

Notes on the study in general: Pre-infection memory harbored some responding clones, suggesting cross-reactive memory joined.

TCRdb re-called the 5' RACE reads through MiXCR, storing one row per CDR3 protein. The sample lists 500,000 to 600,000 distinct CDR3 sequences; 18% were seen once. A remark on this clonotype: As yet, its antigen is unknown.

The source material was PBMCs or a T cell subset sorted from them (not recorded which). This clonotype was obtained from an adult woman who had mild COVID-19 (a few samples of this study predate the infection). Cell type and time point are not known.

The CDR3 sequence: CASSLNWGGTVDGYTF. CDR3 nucleotides: TGTGCCAGCAGTTTAAATTGGGGGGGGACAGTAGATGGCTACACCTTC. This chain connects TRBV12-3 or TRBV12-4 to TRBJ1-2, with 7 positions matching TRBD1. The length of the CDR3 is 16 residues. J gave up 6 bases and V 2 bases, and 12 bases lay outside the gene matches.